This passage covers 15 T cell receptor beta chains from one sample sequenced in a study of OX40 agonist ivuxolimab in advanced cancers. The table came from immunoSEQ multiplex PCR; TCRdb's copy has only in-frame clones and leaves some out. The table shows under 85,000 clones, with about 88% occurring only once. Sequenced material: CD4+ or CD8+ T cells sorted from blood, taken in a trial of the OX40 agonist ivuxolimab. These receptors all stem from an adult with an advanced solid tumor such as melanoma, head and neck, liver or kidney cancer.

The chain links TRBV5-1 to TRBJ1-6; D gene uncertain. The CDR3 sequence is 15 residues long. V shed 0 bases and J shed 0 bases, with 4 bases lying between them. Germline-derived CDR1 and CDR2 are SGHRS and YFSETQ. The CDR3 DNA reads TGCGCCAGCAGCTTGGGGAGCTCCTATAATTCACCCCTCCACTTT. This encodes CASSLGSSYNSPLHF.

The chain employs TRBV28 and TRBJ1-2; D call uncertain. This CDR3 spans 14 amino acids. Germline V gene sequence: CDR1 MDHEN, CDR2 SYDVKM. Trimming took off 2 bases at V and 4 bases at J, with 11 bases between the two ends. The CDR3 sequence is CASSLAELSYGYTF. CDR3 sequence (DNA): TGTGCCAGCAGTTTAGCGGAACTTAGCTATGGCTACACCTTC.

This clone has a handful of counts. The V and J genes are TRBV10-1 and TRBJ1-5; D is unclear. Trimming took 0 bases from V and 6 from J, leaving 6 bases between them. CDR1 and CDR2 (germline): WNHNN, SYGVQD (reference sequence). The CDR3 has 13 residues. In DNA form, the CDR3 reads TGCGCCAGCAGTGAGTCTGGGGTTCAGCCCCAGCATTTT. Translated, it gives CASSESGVQPQHF.

The chain links TRBV5-1 to TRBJ2-3; 9 positions match TRBD1. After removal of 5 bases from V and 4 bases from J, the junction contained 11 bases not matched to a gene. Germline CDR1 is SGHRS and CDR2 is YFSETQ. CDR3 size: 16 residues. CDR3 nucleotide sequence: TGCGCCAGCAGTCGAACCGGACAGGGGTCGGCAGATACGCAGTATTTT. Translation gives CASSRTGQGSADTQYF.

The chain links TRBV15 to TRBJ2-3; 8 positions agree with TRBD2. CDR1 LNHNV and CDR2 YYDKDF come from the germline V gene (reference sequence). The V segment lost 3 bases and the J segment 5 bases; nucleotides outside the gene matches: 10. This CDR3 contains 16 residues. This chain's CDR3 is CATSSRAGGGIDTQYF. The CDR3 DNA reads as TGTGCCACCAGCAGCCGTGCGGGGGGAGGGATAGATACGCAGTATTTT.

The chain links TRBV28 to TRBJ1-5; unclear D gene. The CDR3 contains 14 residues. The ends were cut back, 3 bases at V and 3 bases at J, with 9 bases in the middle. The germline V gene encodes CDR1 MDHEN and CDR2 SYDVKM. The CDR3 DNA is TGTGCCAGCAGTTTGAGTCAGATCAATCAGCCCCAGCATTTT. This encodes CASSLSQINQPQHF.

The chain recombines TRBV5-1 with TRBJ2-1; the D gene is possibly TRBD2 (5 bases). Germline V CDR1 and CDR2: SGHRS, YFSETQ. V lost 0 bases and J 5 bases, leaving 18 bases between the germline ends. The CDR3 runs 17 residues. This CDR3 is CASSLEGFGFGDNEQFF. The CDR3 coding sequence is TGCGCCAGCAGCTTGGAGGGATTTGGGTTCGGGGACAATGAGCAGTTCTTC.

This clone was detected only once. The chain uses TRBV5-1 and TRBJ2-7, with D possibly being TRBD1 (5 bases). Germline CDR1 and CDR2: SGHRS and YFSETQ. The CDR3 is 16 amino acids. V was shortened by 0 bases and J by 1 base, with 14 bases between the two germline ends. The CDR3 sequence: CASSLAQGWDSYEQYF. DNA for the CDR3: TGCGCCAGCAGCTTGGCCCAGGGATGGGATTCCTACGAGCAGTACTTC.

The chain employs TRBV6-5 and TRBJ1-1, with D unclear. Per the germline V gene, CDR1 is MNHEY and CDR2 is SVGAGI. CDR3 length equals 11 residues. Trimming took 8 bases from V and 8 from J, leaving 12 bases between them. CDR3 amino acids: CASSQWREAFF. CDR3 coding DNA: TGTGCCAGCTCCCAGTGGAGGGAAGCTTTCTTT.

The chain is built from TRBV6-1 and TRBJ1-5, with a tentative D call TRBD1 (5 bases). CDR1 is MNHNS and CDR2 is SASEGT in the germline V gene. The V and J ends lost 5 bases and 5 bases respectively, with 13 bases between them. The CDR3 is made up of 14 amino acids. The CDR3 loop is CASSWGGWDQPQHF. The CDR3 bases are TGTGCCAGCAGTTGGGGGGGTTGGGATCAGCCCCAGCATTTT.

This clone was counted a single time. The CDR3 DNA follows: TGTGCCAGCAGCGCGGGACCGAGACAAGAGACCCAGTACTTC. This translates into CASSAGPRQETQYF. The V call is TRBV7-3, the J call TRBJ2-5; weak D call: TRBD2 (6 bases). From germline, CDR1 is SGHTA and CDR2 FQGTGA. V was shortened by 5 bases and J by 2 bases, with 12 bases between the two germline ends. The CDR3 covers 14 residues.

The chain has TRBV7-9 and TRBJ2-7; 11 nucleotides agree with TRBD1. The CDR3 consists of 17 residues. Germline V gene lookup returns CDR1 SEHNR and CDR2 FQNEAQ (reference sequence). J was trimmed by 4 bases and V by 5 bases; bases with no gene match: 13. The CDR3 DNA reads as TGTGCCAGCAGCCCCACACCGGACAGGGGGCTTAAGTACGAGCAGTACTTC. It translates to CASSPTPDRGLKYEQYF. Variable domain in full (rest from reference TRBV7-9 and TRBJ2-7): DTGVSQNPRHKITKRGQNVTFRCDPISEHNRLYWYRQTLGQGPEFLTYFQNEAQLEKSRLLSDRFSAERPKGSFSTLEIQRTEQGDSAMYLCASSPTPDRGLKYEQYFGPGTRLTVT.

The V gene is TRBV5-5, the J gene TRBJ1-5; D unresolved. The CDR3 is made up of 16 amino acids. Germline CDR1 reads SGHKS; CDR2 reads YYEKEE (reference sequence). V shed 2 bases and J shed 5 bases, with 17 bases lying between them. The CDR3 reads CASSLSSHEGYQPQHF. The CDR3 nucleotides are TGTGCCAGCAGCTTATCTTCGCATGAGGGCTATCAGCCCCAGCATTTT.

This clone was seen only once. The V and J genes are TRBV27 and TRBJ2-7; D is possibly TRBD1 or TRBD2 (5 bases each). The V end was cut by 4 bases, the J end by 5 bases, with 18 bases between. Germline lookup yields CDR1 MNHEY and CDR2 SMNVEV (reference sequence). The CDR3 extends over 15 amino acids. CDR3 DNA sequence: TGTGCCAGCAGTTCCGCCGGGGCCCCAAGGGACGAGCAGTACTTC. It yields the protein CASSSAGAPRDEQYF.

J is TRBJ1-6 and V is TRBV6-5; D perhaps matches TRBD1 (5 bases). Trimming took off 7 bases at V and 7 bases at J, with 17 bases between the two ends. Germline values: CDR1 MNHEY, CDR2 SVGAGI. The CDR3 length is 15 residues. CDR3 sequence: CASTVGGSGNSPLHF. The CDR3 nucleotides read TGTGCCAGCACGGTTGGGGGATCAGGGAATTCACCCCTCCACTTT.